The sequence of this T cell receptor (beta chain) was determined in a study of T cells in Graves' hyperthyroidism and ophthalmopathy. Study results and limitations: Blood also showed most of the thyroid clonotypes that were expanded above 0.001.

With 4 bases removed from V and 5 bases from J, the gap between germline ends came to 5 bases. Germline V gene data show CDR1 as MDHEN and CDR2 as SYDVKM. This CDR3 contains 11 residues. As to this clonotype: Its antigen is still unknown.

It was RNA transcripts that yielded the amplified TCR beta CDR3 regions. First-round RT-PCR of the TCR CDR3 relied on the HTBI primer set. MiXCR was run by TCRdb on the multiplex PCR reads, yielding one entry per CDR3 protein. The sample holds some 490,000 distinct CDR3 sequences, 15% to 20% seen once. The chain carries TRBV28 and TRBJ1-2, with D uncertain. Sequences were obtained from blood. The receptor comes from a woman aged 30 to 39 with Graves' ophthalmopathy. The CDR3: CASSSLYGYTF. The CDR3, as DNA: TGTGCCAGCAGTTCCCTTTATGGCTACACCTTC.